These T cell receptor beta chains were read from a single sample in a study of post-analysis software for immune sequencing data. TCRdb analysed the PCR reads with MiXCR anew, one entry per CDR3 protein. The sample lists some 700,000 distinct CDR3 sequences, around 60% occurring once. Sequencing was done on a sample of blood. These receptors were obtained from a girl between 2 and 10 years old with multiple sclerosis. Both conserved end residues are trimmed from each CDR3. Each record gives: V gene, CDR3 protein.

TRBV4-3	ATRTPGDSSSYEQY
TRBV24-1	ATSSRASYTQY
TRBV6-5	ASLGNTEAF
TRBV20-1	SARVGLGVYEQY
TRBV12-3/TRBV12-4	ASSLLDGQGEEQY
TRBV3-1	ASSQAVDTQY
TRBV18	ASSPQEMTGIGKLIGYT
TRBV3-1	ASSQVLGSSTDTQY
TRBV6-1	ASSLPGLHEQY
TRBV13	ASSKGQPQETQY
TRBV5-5	ASSLGGASGEQY
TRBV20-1	SAIHLGTAQETQY
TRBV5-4	ASSPLTGNYEQY
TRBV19	ASKSDRMNTEAF
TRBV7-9	ANSPTGGADVDGYT
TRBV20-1	SARDIGLGKTDTQY
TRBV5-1	ASSFSMAYNEQF
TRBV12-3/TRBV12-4	ASSFGWETQY
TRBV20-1	SARGTLGQPQH
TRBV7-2	ASSPRTASNQPQH
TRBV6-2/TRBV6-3	ASSYGLAGRYQETQY
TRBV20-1	SAGQGGQFSGANVLT
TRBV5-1	ASSSAGVGYEQY
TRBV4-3	ASSQRMGAGSTDTQY
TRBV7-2	ASSLGQGFF
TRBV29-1	SVDPNEQF
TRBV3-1	ASSQVVLYNEQF
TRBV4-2	ASSQDSSSGRYEQY
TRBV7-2	ASSLSRDHQPQH
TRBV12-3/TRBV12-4	ASSSAGQGDTQY